The next 19 T cell receptor beta chains were all read from a single sample in a study of blood T cell repertoires in COVID-19. Produced via immunoSEQ multiplex PCR; TCRdb's table is partial and in-frame only. The sample lists 25,000 to 35,000 clones, roughly 90% occurring once. The specimen was peripheral blood. All receptors derive from a man in his 60s with COVID-19, enrolled during active disease.

The V gene is TRBV19, the J gene TRBJ1-2; D remains ambiguous. This CDR3 is 14 amino acids long. V was shortened by 4 bases and J by 1 base, with 10 bases between the two germline ends. Per germline, CDR1 LNHDA and CDR2 SQIVND (reference sequence). CDR3 loop: CASSKPGINYGYTF. For the CDR3, the DNA is TGTGCCAGTAGTAAACCAGGCATTAACTATGGCTACACCTTC. Based on the CDR3 plus reference TRBV19 and TRBJ1-2, the full variable domain is DGGITQSPKYLFRKEGQNVTLSCEQNLNHDAMYWYRQDPGQGLRLIYYSQIVNDFQKGDIAEGYSVSREKKESFPLTVTSAQKNPTAFYLCASSKPGINYGYTFGSGTRLTVV.

The chain has TRBV4-3 and TRBJ2-7, with D possibly matching TRBD1 (5 bases). The CDR3 sequence is 15 residues long. V was cut by 0 bases and J by 4 bases, with 13 bases left in between. Germline CDR1 is LGHNA and CDR2 is YSLEER. The CDR3 is CASSQDSQGLYEQYF. CDR3 in DNA: TGCGCCAGCAGCCAAGATTCTCAGGGATTGTACGAGCAGTACTTC.

The chain combines TRBV9 with TRBJ1-2; D might be TRBD1 (5 bases). Germline assignment: CDR1 SGDLS and CDR2 YYNGEE. Trimming took 6 bases from V and 3 from J, leaving 15 bases between them. The CDR3 sequence is 14 residues long. CDR3 nucleotides: TGTGCCAGCAACCCTCAAGGAGGGGACTATGGCTACACCTTC. It specifies CASNPQGGDYGYTF.

The chain employs TRBV28 and TRBJ1-1; the match to TRBD1 covers 7 bases. CDR1 and CDR2 (germline): MDHEN, SYDVKM. This CDR3 contains 13 residues. V lost 6 bases to trimming and J lost 7 bases; unmatched junction nucleotides: 8. CDR3 loop: CASRPGQLDEAFF. The DNA of the CDR3 is TGTGCCAGCAGACCGGGACAGCTCGATGAAGCTTTCTTT.

The chain employs TRBV10-2 and TRBJ1-2; no clear D gene. CDR3 size: 12 residues. Germline CDR1 reads WSHSY; CDR2 reads SAAADI. V shed 6 bases and J shed 5 bases, with 10 bases lying between them. The CDR3 spells CASRQDAYGYTF. CDR3 in DNA: TGCGCCAGCAGACAAGATGCTTATGGCTACACCTTC.

The chain is built from TRBV10-3 and TRBJ2-7; 7 bases are shared with TRBD2. This CDR3 region has 14 residues. V gave up 6 bases and J gave up 2 bases; unmatched junction bases: 7. CDR1 and CDR2 from the germline V gene are ENHRY and SYGVKD. CDR3 coding DNA: TGTGCCATCAGAATGAGCGGGGACGCCTACGAGCAGTACTTC. Protein: CAIRMSGDAYEQYF.

This clone was detected a few times. The rearrangement uses TRBV5-5 and TRBJ2-3, with 9 bases aligning to TRBD2. The CDR3 is made up of 16 amino acids. From germline, CDR1 is SGHKS and CDR2 YYEKEE (reference sequence). The V segment lost 2 bases and the J segment 2 bases; nucleotides outside the gene matches: 6. The CDR3 bases are TGTGCCAGCAGCTTTCTAGCGGGAATACTCACAGATACGCAGTATTTT. Amino acid sequence: CASSFLAGILTDTQYF. Full variable domain (rest looked up from reference TRBV5-5 and TRBJ2-3): DAGVTQSPTHLIKTRGQQVTLRCSPISGHKSVSWYQQVLGQGPQFIFQYYEKEERGRGNFPDRFSARQFPNYSSELNVNALLLGDSALYLCASSFLAGILTDTQYFGPGTRLTVL.

The rearrangement uses TRBV6-5 and TRBJ2-3; 10 bases are shared with TRBD2. Unmatched junction bases numbered 6, after V lost 6 bases and J lost 6 bases. CDR1 and CDR2 from the germline V gene are MNHEY and SVGAGI. The CDR3 consists of 14 residues. The CDR3, as DNA: TGTGCCAGCAGGGTTAAGGGACTAGCGGATACGCAGTATTTT. Translated: CASRVKGLADTQYF.

This chain connects TRBV21-1 to TRBJ2-7; the D segment call TRBD2 is taken from the table without a DNA check. TRBV21-1 counts as a pseudogene. This CDR3 comprises 16 residues. As DNA, the CDR3 is TGTGCCAGCAGCAACCGTCCTAGCCTAAGCTCCTACGAGCAGTACTTC. Translating gives CASSNRPSLSSYEQYF.

This chain uses TRBV19 with TRBJ1-6; possible D gene TRBD1, 5 bases. CDR1 and CDR2 from the germline V gene are LNHDA and SQIVND (reference sequence). This CDR3 is built from 13 residues. The V end lost 11 bases, the J end lost 9 bases, and 17 bases lay between the germline ends. This CDR3 reads CASATVPGSPLHF. Here the CDR3 DNA reads TGTGCCTCCGCGACAGTCCCTGGTTCACCCCTCCACTTT.

The CDR3 loop reads CASHRGGLSSYEQYF. Written as DNA, the CDR3 is TGTGCCAGCCATAGAGGGGGCCTGAGCTCCTACGAGCAGTACTTC. V and J are TRBV28 and TRBJ2-7; TRBD1 matches at 7 bases. J lost 0 bases, V lost 8 bases, and 10 bases had no gene match. This CDR3 has 15 amino acids. CDR1 is MDHEN, CDR2 SYDVKM, per germline. The full variable domain, completed using reference TRBV28 and TRBJ2-7, is DVKVTQSSRYLVKRTGEKVFLECVQDMDHENMFWYRQDPGLGLRLIYFSYDVKMKEKGDIPEGYSVSREKKERFSLILESASTNQTSMYLCASHRGGLSSYEQYFGPGTRLTVT.

CDR3 coding DNA: TGCGCCAGCAGCCAAGATCTCACAGGGCAACAGACCCAGTACTTC. It yields the protein CASSQDLTGQQTQYF. The rearrangement links TRBV4-3 to TRBJ2-5; tentatively, D is TRBD1 (6 bases). This CDR3 has 15 amino acids. Trimming stripped 0 bases from V and 6 bases from J, with 14 bases between. Germline-derived CDR1 and CDR2 are LGHNA and YSLEER.

The V and J genes are TRBV3-1 (or the pseudogene TRBV3-2) and TRBJ1-2, with 10 positions matching TRBD1. The J segment lost 8 bases and the V segment lost 8 bases, leaving 5 bases of the junction unmatched. The length of the CDR3 is 12 residues. In germline, CDR1 is LGHDT, CDR2 YNNKEL (reference sequence). CDR3 sequence: CASQRTGGGYTF. The CDR3 region has the DNA TGTGCCAGCCAACGGACAGGGGGAGGCTACACCTTC.

The rearrangement joins TRBV9 to TRBJ2-2; no definite D call. Deletions cut 0 bases from V and 1 base from J, with 7 bases between. The length of the CDR3 is 15 residues. Germline-derived CDR1 and CDR2 are SGDLS and YYNGEE. Here the CDR3 DNA reads TGTGCCAGCAGCGTAGACCCGGTGAACACCGGGGAGCTGTTTTTT. Its protein product is CASSVDPVNTGELFF. The full variable domain, completed using reference TRBV9 and TRBJ2-2, is DSGVTQTPKHLITATGQRVTLRCSPRSGDLSVYWYQQSLDQGLQFLIQYYNGEERAKGNILERFSAQQFPDLHSELNLSSLELGDSALYFCASSVDPVNTGELFFGEGSRLTVL.

This chain joins TRBV7-9 and TRBJ2-3; 13 bases match TRBD2. Germline values: CDR1 SEHNR, CDR2 FQNEAQ (reference sequence). The CDR3 contains 16 residues. Trimming at V came to 3 bases and at J to 3 bases, leaving 3 bases not matched to a gene. CDR3 in DNA: TGTGCCAGCAGCTTGACTAGCGGGAGGTTGACAGATACGCAGTATTTT. It encodes CASSLTSGRLTDTQYF.

The chain has TRBV18 and TRBJ2-1; 7 bases match TRBD1. In germline, CDR1 is KGHSH, CDR2 LQKENI. V shed 1 base and J 6 bases; nucleotides not matched to a gene: 0. CDR3 size: 13 residues. CDR3 sequence (DNA): TGTGCCAGCTCACCACAGGGGGCCAATGAGCAGTTCTTC. Translating it yields CASSPQGANEQFF.

V is TRBV7-8 and J is TRBJ1-1; 7 bases are shared with TRBD1. This CDR3 comprises 17 residues. J gave up 1 base and V 4 bases, and 12 bases lay outside the gene matches. CDR1 SGHVS and CDR2 FQNEAQ come from the germline V gene. The CDR3 spells CASSSPGQRRANTEAFF. The CDR3 DNA reads TGTGCCAGCAGCTCTCCGGGACAGAGGAGGGCGAACACTGAAGCTTTCTTT.

In this sample, this clone turned up once. The chain joins TRBV6-5 to TRBJ2-7, with 8 bases lining up with TRBD1. The CDR3 has 15 amino acids. Germline trimming cut 0 bases from V and 2 bases from J; bases unmatched to any gene: 3. Germline V gene sequence: CDR1 MNHEY, CDR2 SVGAGI. The CDR3 bases are TGTGCCAGCAGTTACTCGGGGACAGGTACCTACGAGCAGTACTTC. Its protein is CASSYSGTGTYEQYF.

The chain carries TRBV20-1 and TRBJ2-1, with a weak D call TRBD2 (6 bases). Germline V gene sequence: CDR1 DFQATT, CDR2 SNEGSKA (reference sequence). The CDR3 consists of 14 residues. Trimming took off 3 bases at V and 1 base at J, with 10 bases between the two ends. CDR3 residues: CSASYAGSYNEQFF. The CDR3 DNA follows: TGCAGTGCTAGTTATGCGGGGTCCTACAATGAGCAGTTCTTC.